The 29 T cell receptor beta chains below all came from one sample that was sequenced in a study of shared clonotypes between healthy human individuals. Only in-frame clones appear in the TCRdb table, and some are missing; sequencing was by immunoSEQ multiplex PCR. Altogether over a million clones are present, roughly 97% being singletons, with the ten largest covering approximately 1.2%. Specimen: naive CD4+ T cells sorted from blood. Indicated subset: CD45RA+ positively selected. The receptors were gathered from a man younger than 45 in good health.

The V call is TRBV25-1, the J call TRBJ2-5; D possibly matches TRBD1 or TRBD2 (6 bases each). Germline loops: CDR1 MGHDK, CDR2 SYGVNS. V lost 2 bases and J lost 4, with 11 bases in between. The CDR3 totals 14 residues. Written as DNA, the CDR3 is TGTGCCAGCAGTGAACACGGAGGGGGAGAGACCCAGTACTTC. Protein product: CASSEHGGGETQYF.

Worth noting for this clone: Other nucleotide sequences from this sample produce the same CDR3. The CDR3 nucleotides read TGTGCCAGCAGCTTAGGAACTAGCGACACAGATACGCAGTATTTT. Protein sequence: CASSLGTSDTDTQYF. The chain is built from TRBV7-6 and TRBJ2-3; 7 positions match TRBD2. This CDR3 contains 15 residues. Germline CDR1 is SGHVS and CDR2 is FNYEAQ. The junction had 3 bases not matched to a gene; V was cut back by 1 base and J by 2 bases.

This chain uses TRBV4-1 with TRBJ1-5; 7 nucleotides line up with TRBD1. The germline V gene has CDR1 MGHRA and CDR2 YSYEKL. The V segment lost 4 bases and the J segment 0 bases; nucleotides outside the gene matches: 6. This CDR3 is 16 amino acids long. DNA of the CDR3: TGCGCCAGCAGCCCGGGGACAGAATATAGCAATCAGCCCCAGCATTTT. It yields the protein CASSPGTEYSNQPQHF.

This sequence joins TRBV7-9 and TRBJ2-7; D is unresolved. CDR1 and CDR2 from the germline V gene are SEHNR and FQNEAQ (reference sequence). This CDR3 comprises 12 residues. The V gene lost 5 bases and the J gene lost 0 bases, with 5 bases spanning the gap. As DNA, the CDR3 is TGTGCCAGCAGCCACAACTCCTACGAGCAGTACTTC. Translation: CASSHNSYEQYF.

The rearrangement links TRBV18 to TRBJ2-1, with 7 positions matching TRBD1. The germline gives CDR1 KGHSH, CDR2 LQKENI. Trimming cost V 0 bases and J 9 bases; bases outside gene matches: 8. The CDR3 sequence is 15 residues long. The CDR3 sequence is CASSPPGQRFPEQFF. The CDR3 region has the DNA TGTGCCAGCTCACCACCGGGACAGAGGTTCCCTGAGCAGTTCTTC.

The CDR3 loop is CASGQTNEKLFF. The CDR3 coding sequence is TGTGCCAGCGGACAGACTAATGAAAAACTGTTTTTT. This chain connects TRBV19 to TRBJ1-4; the D gene is possibly TRBD1 (6 bases). Germline V gives CDR1 LNHDA, CDR2 SQIVND (reference sequence). Trimming removed 9 bases from V and 2 bases from J, with 7 bases in between. The CDR3 totals 12 residues.

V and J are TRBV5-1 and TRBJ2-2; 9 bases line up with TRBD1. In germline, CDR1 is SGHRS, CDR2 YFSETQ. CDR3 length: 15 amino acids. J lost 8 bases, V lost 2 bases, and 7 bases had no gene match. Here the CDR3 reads CASSFPGQGSGELFF. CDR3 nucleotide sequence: TGCGCCAGCAGCTTCCCGGGACAGGGATCTGGGGAGCTGTTTTTT. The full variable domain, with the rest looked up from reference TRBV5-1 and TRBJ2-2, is KAGVTQTPRYLIKTRGQQVTLSCSPISGHRSVSWYQQTPGQGLQFLFEYFSETQRNKGNFPGRFSGRQFSNSRSEMNVSTLELGDSALYLCASSFPGQGSGELFFGEGSRLTVL.

CDR3 amino acids: CASSVYPNREGTEAFF. DNA of the CDR3: TGTGCCAGCAGCGTATACCCTAACAGGGAGGGCACTGAAGCTTTCTTT. The rearrangement uses TRBV9 and TRBJ1-1; D perhaps matches TRBD1 (6 bases). The germline V gene encodes CDR1 SGDLS and CDR2 YYNGEE. The CDR3 is made up of 16 amino acids. V lost 1 base, J lost 4 bases, and 17 bases lay in between.

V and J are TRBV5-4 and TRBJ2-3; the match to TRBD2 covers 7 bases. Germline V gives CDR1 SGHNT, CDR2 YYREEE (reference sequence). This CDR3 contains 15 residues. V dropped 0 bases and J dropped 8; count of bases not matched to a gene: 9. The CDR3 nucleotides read TGTGCCAGCAGCTTGGCCGGGACCGGACTAGGTACGCAGTATTTT. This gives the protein CASSLAGTGLGTQYF. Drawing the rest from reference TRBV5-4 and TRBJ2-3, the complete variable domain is ETGVTQSPTHLIKTRGQQVTLRCSSQSGHNTVSWYQQALGQGPQFIFQYYREEENGRGNFPPRFSGLQFPNYSSELNVNALELDDSALYLCASSLAGTGLGTQYFGPGTRLTVL.

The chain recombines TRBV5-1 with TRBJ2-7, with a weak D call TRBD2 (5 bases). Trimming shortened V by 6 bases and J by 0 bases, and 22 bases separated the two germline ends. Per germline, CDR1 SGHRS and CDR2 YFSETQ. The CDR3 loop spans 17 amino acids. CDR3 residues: CASKSSSGGLVSYEQYF. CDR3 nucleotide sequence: TGCGCCAGCAAGTCGTCATCCGGCGGGTTAGTCTCCTACGAGCAGTACTTC.

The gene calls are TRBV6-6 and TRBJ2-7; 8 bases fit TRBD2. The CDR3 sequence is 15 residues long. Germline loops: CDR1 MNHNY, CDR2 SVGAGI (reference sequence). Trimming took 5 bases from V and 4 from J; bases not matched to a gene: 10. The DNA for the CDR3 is TGTGCCAGCAGTCATCCGGGACTAGAGGGGTACGAGCAGTACTTC. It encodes CASSHPGLEGYEQYF.

The CDR3 here is CASTVTSGSTAVLDTQYF. CDR3 sequence (DNA): TGTGCCAGCACCGTGACTAGCGGGTCGACGGCGGTCCTGGATACGCAGTATTTT. The chain is built from TRBV27 and TRBJ2-3, with 10 nucleotides matching TRBD2. The CDR3 spans 18 residues. V was pared by 7 bases and J by 6 bases, with 19 bases of the junction left unmatched. Germline CDR1 MNHEY, CDR2 SMNVEV (reference sequence).

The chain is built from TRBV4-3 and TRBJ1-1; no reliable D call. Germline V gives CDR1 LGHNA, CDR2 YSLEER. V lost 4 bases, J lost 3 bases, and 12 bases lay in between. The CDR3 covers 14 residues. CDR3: CASSPGNRDTEAFF. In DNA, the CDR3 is TGCGCCAGCAGCCCCGGAAACAGAGACACTGAAGCTTTCTTT.

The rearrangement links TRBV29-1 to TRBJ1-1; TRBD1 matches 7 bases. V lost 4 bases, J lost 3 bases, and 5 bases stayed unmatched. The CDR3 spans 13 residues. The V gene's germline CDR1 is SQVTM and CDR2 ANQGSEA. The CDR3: CSVARGQDTEAFF. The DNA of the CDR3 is TGCAGCGTTGCAAGGGGGCAGGACACTGAAGCTTTCTTT.

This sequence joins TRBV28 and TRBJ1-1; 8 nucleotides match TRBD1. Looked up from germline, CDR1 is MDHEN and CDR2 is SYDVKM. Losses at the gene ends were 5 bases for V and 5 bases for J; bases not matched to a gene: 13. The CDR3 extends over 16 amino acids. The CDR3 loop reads CASSQILGQGWTEAFF. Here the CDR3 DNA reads TGTGCCAGCAGTCAGATTTTAGGACAGGGATGGACTGAAGCTTTCTTT.

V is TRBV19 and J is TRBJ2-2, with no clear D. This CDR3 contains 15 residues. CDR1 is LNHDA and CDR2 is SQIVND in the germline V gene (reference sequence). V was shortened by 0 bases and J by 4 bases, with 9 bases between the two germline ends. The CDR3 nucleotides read TGTGCCAGTAGTATAGATACGACCGCCACCGGGGAGCTGTTTTTT. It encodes CASSIDTTATGELFF.

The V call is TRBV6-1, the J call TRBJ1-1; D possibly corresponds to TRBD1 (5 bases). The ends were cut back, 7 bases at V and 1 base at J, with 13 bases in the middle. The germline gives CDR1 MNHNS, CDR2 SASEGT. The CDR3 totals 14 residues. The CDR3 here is CASKRDPANTEAFF. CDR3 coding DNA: TGTGCCAGCAAAAGGGACCCGGCGAACACTGAAGCTTTCTTT.

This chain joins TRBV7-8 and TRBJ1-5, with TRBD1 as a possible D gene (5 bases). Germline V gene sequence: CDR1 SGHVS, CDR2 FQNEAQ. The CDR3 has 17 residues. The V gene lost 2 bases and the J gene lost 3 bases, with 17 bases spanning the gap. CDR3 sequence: CASSLMEIQGYNQPQHF. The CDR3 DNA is TGTGCCAGCAGCTTAATGGAGATCCAGGGATACAATCAGCCCCAGCATTTT. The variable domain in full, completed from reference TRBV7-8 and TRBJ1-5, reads GAGVSQSPRYKVAKRGQDVALRCDPISGHVSLFWYQQALGQGPEFLTYFQNEAQLDKSGLPSDRFFAERPEGSVSTLKIQRTQQEDSAVYLCASSLMEIQGYNQPQHFGDGTRLSIL.

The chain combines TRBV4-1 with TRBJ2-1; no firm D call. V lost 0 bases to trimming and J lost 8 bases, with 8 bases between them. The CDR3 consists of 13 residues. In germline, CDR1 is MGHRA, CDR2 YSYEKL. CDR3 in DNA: TGCGCCAGCAGCCAAGAAACCGGAGATGAGCAGTTCTTC. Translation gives CASSQETGDEQFF.

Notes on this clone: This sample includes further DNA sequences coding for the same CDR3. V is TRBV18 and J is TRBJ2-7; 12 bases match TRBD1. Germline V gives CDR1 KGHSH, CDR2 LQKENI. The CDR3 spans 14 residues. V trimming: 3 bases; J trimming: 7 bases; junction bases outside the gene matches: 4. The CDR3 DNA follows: TGTGCCAGCTCACCGGGACAGGGGGCACGGGAGCAGTACTTC. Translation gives CASSPGQGAREQYF.

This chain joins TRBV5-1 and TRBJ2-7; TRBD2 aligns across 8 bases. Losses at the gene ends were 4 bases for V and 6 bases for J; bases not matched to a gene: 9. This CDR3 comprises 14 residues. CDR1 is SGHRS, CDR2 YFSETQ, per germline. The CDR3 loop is CASSAPAGGSEQYF. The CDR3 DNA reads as TGCGCCAGCAGCGCTCCGGCGGGAGGCAGCGAGCAGTACTTC.

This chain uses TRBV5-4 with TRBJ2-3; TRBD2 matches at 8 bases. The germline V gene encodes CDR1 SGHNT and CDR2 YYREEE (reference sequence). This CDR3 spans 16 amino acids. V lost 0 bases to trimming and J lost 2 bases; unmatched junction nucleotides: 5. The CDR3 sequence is CASSLDGGRNTDTQYF. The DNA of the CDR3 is TGTGCCAGCAGCTTGGACGGCGGGAGGAACACAGATACGCAGTATTTT.

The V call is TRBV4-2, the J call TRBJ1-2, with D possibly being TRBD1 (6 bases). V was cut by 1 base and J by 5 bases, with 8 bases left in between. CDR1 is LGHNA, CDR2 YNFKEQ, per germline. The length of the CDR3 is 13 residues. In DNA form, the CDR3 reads TGTGCCAGCAGCCAAGCGGACAGATATGGCTACACCTTC. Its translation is CASSQADRYGYTF.

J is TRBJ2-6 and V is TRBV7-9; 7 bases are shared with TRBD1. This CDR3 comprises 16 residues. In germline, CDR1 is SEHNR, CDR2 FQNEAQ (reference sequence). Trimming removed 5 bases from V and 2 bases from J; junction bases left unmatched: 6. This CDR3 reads CASSPTGTAGANVLTF. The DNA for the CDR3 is TGTGCCAGCAGCCCGACAGGGACGGCTGGGGCCAACGTCCTGACTTTC.

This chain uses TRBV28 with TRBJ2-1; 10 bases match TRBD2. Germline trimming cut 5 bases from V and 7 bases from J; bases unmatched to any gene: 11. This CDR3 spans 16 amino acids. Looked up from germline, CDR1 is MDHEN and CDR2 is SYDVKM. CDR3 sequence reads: CASSTSGRGRWNEQFF. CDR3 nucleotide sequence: TGTGCCAGCAGTACCAGCGGGAGGGGCCGCTGGAATGAGCAGTTCTTC.

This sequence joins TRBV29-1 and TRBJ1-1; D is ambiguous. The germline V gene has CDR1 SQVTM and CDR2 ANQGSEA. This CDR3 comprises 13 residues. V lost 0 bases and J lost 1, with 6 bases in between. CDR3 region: CSVEEQWNTEAFF. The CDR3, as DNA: TGCAGCGTTGAAGAACAGTGGAACACTGAAGCTTTCTTT.

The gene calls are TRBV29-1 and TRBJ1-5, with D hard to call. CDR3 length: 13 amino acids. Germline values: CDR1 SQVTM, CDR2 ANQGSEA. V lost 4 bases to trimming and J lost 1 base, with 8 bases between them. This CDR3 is CSVAMGSNQPQHF. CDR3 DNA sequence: TGCAGCGTTGCAATGGGAAGCAATCAGCCCCAGCATTTT. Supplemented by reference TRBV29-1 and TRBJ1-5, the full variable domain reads SAVISQKPSRDICQRGTSLTIQCQVDSQVTMMFWYRQQPGQSLTLIATANQGSEATYESGFVIDKFPISRPNLTFSTLTVSNMSPEDSSIYLCSVAMGSNQPQHFGDGTRLSIL.

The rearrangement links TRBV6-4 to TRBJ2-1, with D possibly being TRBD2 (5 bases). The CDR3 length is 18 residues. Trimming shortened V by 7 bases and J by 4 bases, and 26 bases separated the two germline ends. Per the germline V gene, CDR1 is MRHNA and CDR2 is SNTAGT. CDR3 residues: CASIIFTLSRRIYNEQFF. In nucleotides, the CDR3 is TGTGCCAGCATTATTTTTACTCTTAGCCGGAGGATATACAATGAGCAGTTCTTC.

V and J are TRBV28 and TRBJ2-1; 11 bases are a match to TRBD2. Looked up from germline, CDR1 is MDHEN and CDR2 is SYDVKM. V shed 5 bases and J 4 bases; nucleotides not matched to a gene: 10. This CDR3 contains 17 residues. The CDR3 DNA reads TGTGCCAGCAGTCAATCGGGACTAGCGGCCCTATACAATGAGCAGTTCTTC. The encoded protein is CASSQSGLAALYNEQFF.